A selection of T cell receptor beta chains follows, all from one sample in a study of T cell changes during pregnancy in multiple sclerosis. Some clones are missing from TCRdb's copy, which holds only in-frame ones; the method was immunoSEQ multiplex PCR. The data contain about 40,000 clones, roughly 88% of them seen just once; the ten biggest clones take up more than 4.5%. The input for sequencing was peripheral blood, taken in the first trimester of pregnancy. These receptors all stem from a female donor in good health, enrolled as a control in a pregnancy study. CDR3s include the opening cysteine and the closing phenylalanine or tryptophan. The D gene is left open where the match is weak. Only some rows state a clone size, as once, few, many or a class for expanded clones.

CDR3 DNA: TGTGCCAGCAGTTACGGGTCAGGGATCGCGAACACTGAAGCTTTCTTT; CDR3 protein: CASSYGSGIANTEAFF; J gene: TRBJ1-1; D gene: NA; clone size: NA; CDR3 length: 16; V gene: TRBV6-5
CDR3 DNA: TGCAGCGTTCGGCCGGGACAGGGGAAGGGGAGCTCCTACGAGCAGTACTTC; CDR3 protein: CSVRPGQGKGSSYEQYF; J gene: TRBJ2-7; D gene: TRBD1; clone size: NA; CDR3 length: 17; V gene: TRBV29-1
CDR3 DNA: TGCGCCAGCACCACTGCGGGATTCCAGTTCTTC; CDR3 protein: CASTTAGFQFF; J gene: TRBJ2-1; D gene: NA; clone size: NA; CDR3 length: 11; V gene: TRBV23-1
CDR3 DNA: TGTGCCAGCACCGTCACAGGCATTGAGCAGTTCTTC; CDR3 protein: CASTVTGIEQFF; J gene: TRBJ2-1; D gene: NA; clone size: NA; CDR3 length: 12; V gene: TRBV7-9
CDR3 DNA: TGTGCCAGCAGACGGGACAGGGCGGAGAACACTGAAGCTTTCTTT; CDR3 protein: CASRRDRAENTEAFF; J gene: TRBJ1-1; D gene: TRBD1; clone size: NA; CDR3 length: 15; V gene: TRBV7-6
CDR3 DNA: TGTGCCAGCAGCTCGGGACTGGGAATGGGGCAGTTCTTC; CDR3 protein: CASSSGLGMGQFF; J gene: TRBJ2-1; D gene: NA; clone size: NA; CDR3 length: 13; V gene: TRBV13
CDR3 DNA: TGCGCCAGCAGCTTGCCGGGACTAGCGGGAGGTCCCTACGAGCAGTACTTC; CDR3 protein: CASSLPGLAGGPYEQYF; J gene: TRBJ2-7; D gene: TRBD2; clone size: NA; CDR3 length: 17; V gene: TRBV5-1
CDR3 DNA: TGCGCCAGCAGCATTGGACAGGGGGCATTGTATAATTCACCCCTCCACTTT; CDR3 protein: CASSIGQGALYNSPLHF; J gene: TRBJ1-6; D gene: TRBD1; clone size: NA; CDR3 length: 17; V gene: TRBV5-1
CDR3 DNA: TGTGCCAGCAGTGAATTTGCGGGACAGGGGGCATCCGATACGCAGTATTTT; CDR3 protein: CASSEFAGQGASDTQYF; J gene: TRBJ2-3; D gene: TRBD1; clone size: NA; CDR3 length: 17; V gene: TRBV25-1
CDR3 DNA: TGCAGCGTTGCGTGGACAGGGGATAATGAAAAACTGTTTTTT; CDR3 protein: CSVAWTGDNEKLFF; J gene: TRBJ1-4; D gene: TRBD1; clone size: NA; CDR3 length: 14; V gene: TRBV29-1
CDR3 DNA: TGTGCCAGCAGTTCTGCGGGGAACGGGGAGCTGTTTTTT; CDR3 protein: CASSSAGNGELFF; J gene: TRBJ2-2; D gene: NA; clone size: many; CDR3 length: 13; V gene: TRBV6-6
CDR3 DNA: TGTGCCAGCAGCGTAGGTGGGGCCCCACCGGATGGCTACACCTTC; CDR3 protein: CASSVGGAPPDGYTF; J gene: TRBJ1-2; D gene: NA; clone size: NA; CDR3 length: 15; V gene: TRBV9
CDR3 DNA: TGCGCCAGCAGCGAGTCCGGGACAGCGGATGAAAAACTGTTTTTT; CDR3 protein: CASSESGTADEKLFF; J gene: TRBJ1-4; D gene: TRBD1; clone size: NA; CDR3 length: 15; V gene: TRBV5-1
CDR3 DNA: TGTGCCAGCAGTGACAGGGTGGTGAATCAGCCCCAGCATTTT; CDR3 protein: CASSDRVVNQPQHF; J gene: TRBJ1-5; D gene: NA; clone size: NA; CDR3 length: 14; V gene: TRBV2
CDR3 DNA: TGTGCCAGCAGCCAAACTCCTCAGGGCGCAGATACGCAGTATTTT; CDR3 protein: CASSQTPQGADTQYF; J gene: TRBJ2-3; D gene: NA; clone size: NA; CDR3 length: 15; V gene: TRBV7-2
CDR3 DNA: TGTGCCAGCAGCGTTGGCAACGGGGGGGTCCACCAAGAGACCCAGTACTTC; CDR3 protein: CASSVGNGGVHQETQYF; J gene: TRBJ2-5; D gene: TRBD2; clone size: once; CDR3 length: 17; V gene: TRBV9
CDR3 DNA: TGCGCCAGCAGCTTGAGGGGACAGGGATCGGGCACTGAAGCTTTCTTT; CDR3 protein: CASSLRGQGSGTEAFF; J gene: TRBJ1-1; D gene: TRBD1; clone size: NA; CDR3 length: 16; V gene: TRBV5-1
CDR3 DNA: TGCGCCAGCAGCTTGTTTGAGACAGGCGGTTCTCGGGAGCAGTACTTC; CDR3 protein: CASSLFETGGSREQYF; J gene: TRBJ2-7; D gene: NA; clone size: NA; CDR3 length: 16; V gene: TRBV5-1
CDR3 DNA: TGCGCCAGCAGCCAAGAACCGACAGGGGGCAACTATGGCTACACCTTC; CDR3 protein: CASSQEPTGGNYGYTF; J gene: TRBJ1-2; D gene: TRBD1; clone size: NA; CDR3 length: 16; V gene: TRBV4-3
CDR3 DNA: TGCGCCAGCAGCTTGGGGGGCCGGCCAGAGGATGAAAAACTGTTTTTT; CDR3 protein: CASSLGGRPEDEKLFF; J gene: TRBJ1-4; D gene: NA; clone size: NA; CDR3 length: 16; V gene: TRBV5-1
CDR3 DNA: TGTGCCAGTAGTGACCCCAGGGGCTTTCGCAATCAGCCCCAGCATTTT; CDR3 protein: CASSDPRGFRNQPQHF; J gene: TRBJ1-5; D gene: NA; clone size: once; CDR3 length: 16; V gene: TRBV19
CDR3 DNA: TGTGCCATCAGTGACCGAGAGCGGATCCGTACTGAGCAGTTCTTC; CDR3 protein: CAISDRERIRTEQFF; J gene: TRBJ2-1; D gene: NA; clone size: NA; CDR3 length: 15; V gene: TRBV10-3
CDR3 DNA: TGTGCCACCGGCCGGGACAGGGCTAGCACAGATACGCAGTATTTT; CDR3 protein: CATGRDRASTDTQYF; J gene: TRBJ2-3; D gene: TRBD1; clone size: NA; CDR3 length: 15; V gene: TRBV2
CDR3 DNA: TGTGCCAGCAGCTTCACTAGCGGGAGTGGCACAGATACGCAGTATTTT; CDR3 protein: CASSFTSGSGTDTQYF; J gene: TRBJ2-3; D gene: TRBD2; clone size: NA; CDR3 length: 16; V gene: TRBV13